This record concerns one T cell receptor beta chain sequence. The antigen it recognizes is unknown. No much larger clone exists at a distance of one base, and base qualities are not known. Additional DNA sequences in this sample encode the identical CDR3. The trial excluded patients who had a history of autoimmune disease or were on systemic immunosuppression. Peripheral blood for TCR sequencing was collected from all dose cohorts at baseline, on cycle 4 day 1, and on cycle 7 day 1. Samples were obtained from an open-label, multicenter, first-in-human phase I dose-escalation trial of ivuxolimab. Adults with locally advanced or metastatic melanoma, renal cell, hepatocellular, or head and neck squamous cell carcinoma were enrolled in the trial. Before TCR sequencing, CD4+ T cells and CD8+ T cells were sorted from peripheral blood as separate populations. The sample is drawn from a study of OX40 agonist ivuxolimab in advanced cancers. At the level of the whole study: Ivuxolimab was an agonistic, fully human IgG2 monoclonal antibody directed against OX40 (CD134), a costimulatory receptor. Intravenous ivuxolimab was administered to patients every 2 weeks at six dose levels: 0.01, 0.1, 0.3, 1.5, 3 and 10 mg/kg. Of the roughly 51 patients in dose escalation, 19 had hepatocellular carcinoma, about 15 had melanoma, 9 had renal cell carcinoma and 9 had head and neck cancer. The dose-escalation cohort was over 70% male with a mean age of about 54 years, ranging from roughly 20 to 80. Prior anti-PD-1, anti-PD-L1 or anti-CTLA-4 therapy was permitted, and approximately 41% of dose-escalation patients had received checkpoint inhibitors. Partial responses occurred in three dose-escalation patients, of whom one had hepatocellular carcinoma and two had cutaneous melanoma. The purpose of peripheral TCRbeta sequencing was to test whether ivuxolimab changed TCR sequence diversity and led to clonal T-cell expansion. The monotherapy dose-escalation portion (N of about 47 patients) of the phase I ivuxolimab trial is reported in the paper.

General study outcomes and caveats: In the 0.1-3.0 mg/kg groups, partial responders had among the lowest normalized peripheral clonal expansion, particularly in CD8+ T cells. Low levels of normalized T-cell clonal expansion were also seen in some patients who did not respond. After ivuxolimab, expanded clones were on average more numerous among CD8+ T cells than among CD4+ T cells. The antigen specificity of the peripheral T cells that underwent clonal expansion was not determined. At doses of 0.1 to 3.0 mg/kg, clonal expansion of both CD4+ and CD8+ blood T cells was observed from baseline to week 6.

To sequence the TCRbeta CDR3 region, genomic DNA was isolated from the sorted cells. TCRbeta CDR3 regions were sequenced using the immunoSEQ Assay. TCRdb mirrors the immuneACCESS table, restricted to in-frame sequences. Some clones are absent from its copies; in checked studies, under half trace to an unresolved V gene, and the reason for the others is unknown. Here the sample has about 96,000 clones; around 80% occur a single time. Together, the top ten hold about 5.8% of the sample. This clonotype was sampled from an adult with an advanced solid tumor such as melanoma, head and neck, liver or kidney cancer. Material: CD4+ or CD8+ T cells sorted from blood, obtained in a trial of the OX40 agonist ivuxolimab.

The DNA sequence is TGTGCCAGCAGCTTTGGGGGCTCGAGGACTGAAGCTTTCTTT. The resulting protein is CASSFGGSRTEAFF. The chain links TRBV7-2 with TRBJ1-1; TRBD1 might be the D gene, on 6 matching bases. Its CDR3 holds 14 amino acids, cysteine through phenylalanine. Just CDR3 DNA is preserved here, 42 bases in frame from base 1. From the germline V gene, CDR1 is SGHTA and CDR2 is FQGNSA. V and J are truncated by 3 bases and 5 bases respectively, leaving an intervening sequence of 13 bases.